Detailed here is one T cell receptor (beta chain). The antigen is unknown. Profiled with immunoSEQ multiplex PCR; TCRdb holds only in-frame clones, not every one. Of roughly 250,000 clones in the sample, about 90% are singletons; the top ten hold over 0.95%. The record originates from a study of cytomegalovirus exposure and HLA in healthy donors. Study-level results: In vitro data verified a few CMV-associated chains as specific for CMV antigens. There were 160 or so TCR beta chains listed as cytomegalovirus-associated.

CDR1 SNHLY and CDR2 FYNNEI come from the germline V gene. This CDR3 region has 19 residues. Trimming pared 4 bases from V and 3 bases from J, leaving 25 bases between. The gene calls are TRBV2 and TRBJ2-1; D is perhaps TRBD1 (5 bases). This sequence was found in a woman younger than 45 in good health and CMV-seropositive. Sequences were obtained from PBMCs. CDR3 loop: CASSGGRVTETSYYNEQFF. The CDR3 DNA reads TGTGCCAGCAGTGGAGGCAGGGTGACTGAAACTTCTTACTACAATGAGCAGTTCTTC.